These 27 T cell receptor beta chains share one sample of origin, sequenced in a study of cytomegalovirus exposure and HLA in healthy donors. Both 60 Vbeta primers and 13 Jbeta primers went into the PCR. Repertoires were generated with immunoSEQ multiplex PCR, while TCRdb's copy carries only in-frame clones and drops some. The data hold about 110,000 clones, with over 60% observed a single time. The sample was PBMCs. All receptors derive from a male donor in good health and CMV-seronegative.

This chain uses TRBV14 with TRBJ2-7; 10 bases are shared with TRBD1. From germline, CDR1 is SGHDN and CDR2 FVKESK. This CDR3 spans 15 amino acids. J lost 2 bases, V lost 5 bases, and 6 bases had no gene match. CDR3 nucleotide sequence: TGTGCCAGCAGCACCGGGACAGGGGTAACCTACGAGCAGTACTTC. Translating gives CASSTGTGVTYEQYF.

The chain uses TRBV2 and TRBJ2-1; D is undetermined. The V end was cut by 7 bases, the J end by 5 bases, with 6 bases between. CDR1 is SNHLY, CDR2 FYNNEI, per germline. The CDR3 has 11 amino acids. DNA for the CDR3: TGTGCCAGCATCCCAGACAATGAGCAGTTCTTC. It encodes CASIPDNEQFF.

The chain uses TRBV18 and TRBJ1-4, with D possibly matching TRBD1 (5 bases). The germline gives CDR1 KGHSH, CDR2 LQKENI. The CDR3 loop spans 15 amino acids. V gave up 0 bases and J gave up 8 bases, with 13 bases separating them. CDR3 nucleotides: TGTGCCAGCTCACCACCGGGGGGTGTTGGCGAAAAACTGTTTTTT. This sequence encodes CASSPPGGVGEKLFF.

The rearrangement joins TRBV7-8 to TRBJ1-4; tentatively, D is TRBD1 (6 bases). CDR1 is SGHVS and CDR2 is FQNEAQ in the germline V gene. The CDR3 spans 15 residues. V shed 1 base and J shed 5 bases, with 11 bases lying between them. The CDR3 loop is CASSLEGQRNEKLFF. The DNA for the CDR3 is TGTGCCAGCAGCTTAGAGGGACAAAGAAATGAAAAACTGTTTTTT.

This sequence joins TRBV5-5 and TRBJ2-2, with 9 nucleotides matching TRBD2. Losses at the gene ends were 6 bases for V and 1 base for J; bases not matched to a gene: 10. In germline, CDR1 is SGHKS, CDR2 YYEKEE (reference sequence). The CDR3 loop spans 17 amino acids. CDR3 residues: CASTVREGPGNTGELFF. The CDR3 nucleotides read TGTGCCAGCACGGTGCGGGAGGGCCCCGGGAACACCGGGGAGCTGTTTTTT.

CDR3 DNA: TGTGCCAGCAGCGTAGGACAGCTTTCGGTCCTGACTTTC. Translating it yields CASSVGQLSVLTF. V is TRBV9 and J is TRBJ2-6; possibly TRBD1 for D (5 bases). Germline V lookup: CDR1 SGDLS, CDR2 YYNGEE. The germline V and J ends were trimmed by 0 bases and 13 bases, with 11 bases remaining between them. The length of the CDR3 is 13 residues. The variable domain in full, completed from reference TRBV9 and TRBJ2-6, reads DSGVTQTPKHLITATGQRVTLRCSPRSGDLSVYWYQQSLDQGLQFLIQYYNGEERAKGNILERFSAQQFPDLHSELNLSSLELGDSALYFCASSVGQLSVLTFGAGSRLTVL.

This chain connects TRBV27 to TRBJ2-7; 10 bases map to TRBD2. The CDR3 has 14 amino acids. The V gene's germline CDR1 is MNHEY and CDR2 SMNVEV (reference sequence). V trimming: 6 bases; J trimming: 7 bases; junction bases outside the gene matches: 9. Here the CDR3 DNA reads TGTGCCAGCAGGCTAACTAGCGGGAAGGGTGAGCAGTACTTC. Amino acid sequence: CASRLTSGKGEQYF.

The rearrangement links TRBV5-1 to TRBJ1-2; 7 bases match TRBD1. V was pared by 4 bases and J by 1 base, with 4 bases of the junction left unmatched. CDR3 length equals 14 residues. CDR1 SGHRS and CDR2 YFSETQ come from the germline V gene. CDR3 protein: CASSPGQINYGYTF. In DNA form, the CDR3 reads TGCGCCAGCAGCCCGGGACAGATTAACTATGGCTACACCTTC.

V and J are TRBV19 and TRBJ2-7, with D maybe TRBD2 (6 bases). CDR1 and CDR2 (germline): LNHDA, SQIVND (reference sequence). There are 11 residues in the CDR3. Trimming pared 8 bases from V and 7 bases from J, leaving 12 bases between. CDR3 bases: TGTGCCAGTTCGTCGGCGGGAGAGCAGTACTTC. Its protein product is CASSSAGEQYF.

This chain links TRBV6-5 with TRBJ1-2; possible D gene TRBD1, 5 bases. V lost 2 bases and J 4 bases, leaving 11 bases between the germline ends. The CDR3 has 14 amino acids. CDR1 is MNHEY and CDR2 is SVGAGI in the germline V gene. Here the CDR3 reads CASSYQGSSYGYTF. CDR3 coding DNA: TGTGCCAGCAGTTACCAGGGAAGTTCCTATGGCTACACCTTC.

The chain carries TRBV10-2 and TRBJ2-3; maybe TRBD2 (5 bases). The length of the CDR3 is 17 residues. Trimming pared 3 bases from V and 0 bases from J, leaving 16 bases between. The germline V gene encodes CDR1 WSHSY and CDR2 SAAADI. The CDR3 is CASSDLYGLLSTDTQYF. Here the CDR3 DNA reads TGCGCCAGCAGTGACCTTTATGGACTCCTTAGCACAGATACGCAGTATTTT.

The rearrangement uses TRBV5-4 and TRBJ1-1, with TRBD1 matching over 9 bases. The CDR3 spans 15 residues. V was pared by 6 bases and J by 5 bases, with 11 bases of the junction left unmatched. Germline V CDR1 and CDR2: SGHNT, YYREEE (reference sequence). The CDR3 DNA reads TGTGCCAGCAACTCAATGACAGGGGGTGTTACTGAAGCTTTCTTT. The encoded protein is CASNSMTGGVTEAFF. The full variable domain, its missing parts supplied by reference TRBV5-4 and TRBJ1-1, is ETGVTQSPTHLIKTRGQQVTLRCSSQSGHNTVSWYQQALGQGPQFIFQYYREEENGRGNFPPRFSGLQFPNYSSELNVNALELDDSALYLCASNSMTGGVTEAFFGQGTRLTVV.

This chain links TRBV1 with TRBJ1-5; the table assigns TRBD1, which was not confirmed against the DNA. TRBV1 constitutes a pseudogene. The CDR3 has 16 residues. The CDR3 sequence: CTSSQDRTARNQPQHF. The CDR3 region has the DNA TGCACCAGCAGCCAAGATCGGACAGCCCGCAATCAGCCCCAGCATTTT.

The chain joins TRBV13 to TRBJ2-7; 7 nucleotides match TRBD2. There are 14 residues in the CDR3. Germline loops: CDR1 PRHDT, CDR2 FYEKMQ (reference sequence). Trimming removed 3 bases from V and 7 bases from J; junction bases left unmatched: 9. The CDR3 protein is CASSFWRGRGEQYF. CDR3 DNA sequence: TGTGCCAGCAGCTTTTGGCGGGGGAGAGGTGAGCAGTACTTC. The full variable domain, rest sourced from reference TRBV13 and TRBJ2-7, is AAGVIQSPRHLIKEKRETATLKCYPIPRHDTVYWYQQGPGQDPQFLISFYEKMQSDKGSIPDRFSAQQFSDYHSELNMSSLELGDSALYFCASSFWRGRGEQYFGPGTRLTVT.

The rearrangement links TRBV2 to TRBJ2-5, with D possibly TRBD2 on 5 matching bases. The J call is doubtful: the DNA matches TRBJ2-7 better. This CDR3 has 15 residues. Germline V lookup: CDR1 SNHLY, CDR2 FYNNEI. In nucleotides, the CDR3 is TGTGCCAGCAGTGAAGCGCGGGTGAGCTCCTACGAGCAGTACTTC. This gives the protein CASSEARVSSYEQYF.

This rearrangement joins TRBV15 to TRBJ1-1; D unclear. This CDR3 has 12 residues. Germline V CDR1 and CDR2: LNHNV, YYDKDF (reference sequence). Trimming pared 6 bases from V and 1 base from J, leaving 6 bases between. The CDR3 loop is CATRRWNTEAFF. The DNA for the CDR3 is TGTGCCACCAGGAGGTGGAACACTGAAGCTTTCTTT.

The chain employs TRBV5-4 and TRBJ1-4; D unclear. Germline V gives CDR1 SGHNT, CDR2 YYREEE (reference sequence). V gave up 4 bases and J gave up 5 bases, with 21 bases separating them. The CDR3 is 17 amino acids. The CDR3 coding sequence is TGTGCCAGCAGCCTACCGGGAGCCGAGGGCCGGAATGAAAAACTGTTTTTT. Protein: CASSLPGAEGRNEKLFF.

The CDR3 sequence: CASSHGTGPEKLFF. The DNA of the CDR3 is TGCGCCAGCAGTCACGGGACAGGGCCGGAAAAACTGTTTTTT. The chain combines TRBV23-1 with TRBJ1-4, with 9 bases lining up with TRBD1. TRBV23-1 is flagged as an ORF with uncertain function. V was pared by 3 bases and J by 8 bases, with 4 bases of the junction left unmatched. The CDR3 is 14 residues long.

This clone was counted once. This rearrangement joins TRBV25-1 to TRBJ1-1; maybe TRBD1 (5 bases). The CDR3 sequence is 14 residues long. The V gene's germline CDR1 is MGHDK and CDR2 SYGVNS. Between the trimmed V and J ends, which lost 4 bases and 0 bases, there was a span of 9 bases. This chain's CDR3 is CASSVDRMNTEAFF. CDR3 bases: TGTGCCAGCAGTGTCGACAGAATGAACACTGAAGCTTTCTTT. The whole variable domain, filled in from reference TRBV25-1 and TRBJ1-1, reads EADIYQTPRYLVIGTGKKITLECSQTMGHDKMYWYQQDPGMELHLIHYSYGVNSTEKGDLSSESTVSRIRTEHFPLTLESARPSHTSQYLCASSVDRMNTEAFFGQGTRLTVV.

On this clone itself: Other DNA sequences of this sample code for an identical CDR3. This chain joins TRBV6-5 and TRBJ2-1; 9 bases map to TRBD2. Germline CDR1 and CDR2: MNHEY and SVGAGI. The CDR3 loop spans 14 amino acids. V shed 4 bases and J 6 bases; nucleotides not matched to a gene: 4. The CDR3 coding sequence is TGTGCCAGCAGTTCCCCGACTAGCGGCAATGAGCAGTTCTTC. Its translation is CASSSPTSGNEQFF.

This chain uses TRBV5-1 with TRBJ2-2; D possibly corresponds to TRBD2 (5 bases). Looked up from germline, CDR1 is SGHRS and CDR2 is YFSETQ. The CDR3 is made up of 14 amino acids. V dropped 5 bases and J dropped 3 bases, with 11 bases sitting between them. The CDR3 nucleotides read TGCGCCAGCAGTCGATTGGGAGACACCGGGGAGCTGTTTTTT. This translates into CASSRLGDTGELFF.

Only a few counts were recorded for this clone. This chain uses TRBV5-6 with TRBJ2-5; 7 bases match TRBD1. The J segment lost 1 base and the V segment lost 1 base, leaving 7 bases of the junction unmatched. Germline V lookup: CDR1 SGHDT, CDR2 YYEEEE. CDR3 length: 16 residues. CDR3 coding DNA: TGTGCCAGCAGCTTGCGGGCAGGGGGTGGCCAAGAGACCCAGTACTTC. Its protein is CASSLRAGGGQETQYF.

This chain joins TRBV4-2 and TRBJ1-1; D not certain. The V gene's germline CDR1 is LGHNA and CDR2 YNFKEQ. The CDR3 contains 16 residues. Between the trimmed V and J ends, which lost 0 bases and 7 bases, there was a span of 18 bases. The CDR3 loop is CASSQDQWTVAIEAFF. The CDR3 DNA reads as TGTGCCAGCAGCCAAGACCAATGGACGGTAGCGATTGAAGCTTTCTTT.

This chain uses TRBV9 with TRBJ2-3; 8 bases align to TRBD2. The CDR3 has 15 residues. CDR1 and CDR2 (germline): SGDLS, YYNGEE. Trimming cost V 2 bases and J 0 bases; bases outside gene matches: 2. In DNA form, the CDR3 reads TGTGCCAGCAGCGTCATAGCGGGGAGCACAGATACGCAGTATTTT. Translation: CASSVIAGSTDTQYF.

This CDR3 is CASSLGRTNTGELFF. Here the CDR3 DNA reads TGCGCCAGCAGCTTGGGGCGGACGAACACCGGGGAGCTGTTTTTT. The J gene is TRBJ2-2, the V gene TRBV5-1; unclear D gene. The CDR3 has 15 residues. Germline V gene data show CDR1 as SGHRS and CDR2 as YFSETQ. V was clipped by 0 bases and J by 0 bases, with 6 bases between them.

The V call is TRBV10-2, the J call TRBJ2-1; 10 bases map to TRBD2. V was clipped by 6 bases and J by 1 base; unmatched bases: 3. The CDR3 has 15 amino acids. From germline, CDR1 is WSHSY and CDR2 SAAADI. This chain's CDR3 is CASRETSGSYNEQFF. In DNA form, the CDR3 reads TGCGCCAGCAGGGAGACTAGCGGGTCCTACAATGAGCAGTTCTTC.

In this sample, this clone turned up once. The chain joins TRBV19 to TRBJ1-1; D gene uncertain. Germline loops: CDR1 LNHDA, CDR2 SQIVND (reference sequence). The V end lost 6 bases, the J end lost 2 bases, and 10 bases lay between the germline ends. The CDR3 runs 13 residues. The CDR3, as DNA: TGTGCCAGTAGGAGGGAGCTTAACACTGAAGCTTTCTTT. Translation gives CASRRELNTEAFF.